This T cell receptor beta chain comes out of a study of shared clonotypes between healthy human individuals. Study-wide context: Plates per donor: three CD4 naive, three CD4 memory, two CD8 naive, one CD8 memory.

Study-level findings and limits: Sampling involved blood alone; tissue repertoires likely differ.

Sequencing used immunoSEQ multiplex PCR; TCRdb keeps in-frame clones, though not all of them. The sample lists about 700,000 clones, about 90% occurring once. Naive CD8 cells comprised CD45RO-negative, CCR7-positively selected cells, excluding terminally differentiated effector memory CD45RA+ cells. As to this clone: Its antigen is currently unknown.

Germline trimming cut 0 bases from V and 2 bases from J; bases unmatched to any gene: 2. Germline CDR1 SGDLS, CDR2 YYNGEE. CDR3 length: 15 amino acids. The rearrangement joins TRBV9 to TRBJ2-3; 8 bases line up with TRBD2. The clonotype originates from a man younger than 40 in good health. Sequenced sample: naive CD8+ T cells sorted from blood. The DNA of the CDR3 is TGTGCCAGCAGCGTAGAAGCGGGGGTCACAGATACGCAGTATTTT. This codes for CASSVEAGVTDTQYF. The variable domain in full, completed from reference TRBV9 and TRBJ2-3, reads DSGVTQTPKHLITATGQRVTLRCSPRSGDLSVYWYQQSLDQGLQFLIQYYNGEERAKGNILERFSAQQFPDLHSELNLSSLELGDSALYFCASSVEAGVTDTQYFGPGTRLTVL.